This entry lists 27 T cell receptor beta chains sequenced from one sample in a study of blood T cell repertoires in COVID-19. Repertoires were generated with immunoSEQ multiplex PCR, while TCRdb's copy carries only in-frame clones and drops some. The sample includes over 50,000 clones, over 70% of them seen just once. Sequences were obtained from peripheral blood. The receptor set was obtained from a human donor in a cohort sampled during active COVID-19.

This clone was recorded once. The chain couples TRBV2 to TRBJ1-1; D not certain. CDR3 size: 11 residues. The germline gives CDR1 SNHLY, CDR2 FYNNEI. Trimming cost V 8 bases and J 6 bases, with 10 bases left between them. The CDR3 nucleotides read TGTGCCAGCGGACGGGAGGCTGAAGCTTTCTTT. Amino acids: CASGREAEAFF.

This chain uses TRBV9 with TRBJ2-2; 15 nucleotides match TRBD2. V was clipped by 3 bases and J by 1 base; unmatched bases: 1. The CDR3 is made up of 17 amino acids. CDR1 and CDR2 from the germline V gene are SGDLS and YYNGEE. The CDR3 sequence: CASSEGLAGGNTGELFF. The CDR3 bases are TGTGCCAGCAGCGAGGGACTAGCGGGAGGGAACACCGGGGAGCTGTTTTTT. Full variable domain (rest looked up from reference TRBV9 and TRBJ2-2): DSGVTQTPKHLITATGQRVTLRCSPRSGDLSVYWYQQSLDQGLQFLIQYYNGEERAKGNILERFSAQQFPDLHSELNLSSLELGDSALYFCASSEGLAGGNTGELFFGEGSRLTVL.

The rearrangement joins TRBV11-1 to TRBJ2-1; TRBD2 aligns across 10 bases. Germline values: CDR1 SGHAT, CDR2 FQDESV (reference sequence). The length of the CDR3 is 15 residues. V lost 7 bases to trimming and J lost 5 bases; unmatched junction nucleotides: 8. The CDR3 DNA reads TGTGCCAGCACTCAAAGCGGGAGGGAGGACAATGAGCAGTTCTTC. Amino acids: CASTQSGREDNEQFF.

The chain is built from TRBV4-1 and TRBJ2-5; D is ambiguous. The V gene lost 4 bases and the J gene lost 2 bases, with 11 bases spanning the gap. Germline CDR1 reads MGHRA; CDR2 reads YSYEKL. CDR3 length equals 14 residues. The DNA for the CDR3 is TGCGCCAGCAGCCCGCCGGGTCTGCAAGAGACCCAGTACTTC. Translating gives CASSPPGLQETQYF.

The chain couples TRBV2 to TRBJ2-7; 8 positions match TRBD2. The CDR3 is 14 amino acids. The germline V gene has CDR1 SNHLY and CDR2 FYNNEI. V lost 1 base, J lost 3 bases, and 2 bases stayed unmatched. The CDR3 coding sequence is TGTGCCAGCAGTGAAGAAGCGGGAGTCTACGAGCAGTACTTC. As protein: CASSEEAGVYEQYF.

The V gene is TRBV27, the J gene TRBJ2-1; unclear D gene. The CDR3 covers 13 residues. The V end lost 6 bases, the J end lost 4 bases, and 10 bases lay between the germline ends. CDR1 is MNHEY and CDR2 is SMNVEV in the germline V gene (reference sequence). CDR3 DNA sequence: TGTGCCAGCAGGTTAACAGTATACAATGAGCAGTTCTTC. Its translation is CASRLTVYNEQFF.

The genes are TRBV15 and TRBJ1-4; a possible D gene is TRBD1 (5 bases). Trimming left V 8 bases short and J 4 bases short, with 11 bases between. The CDR3 is 13 residues long. Germline assignment: CDR1 LNHNV and CDR2 YYDKDF (reference sequence). CDR3 in DNA: TGTGCCACCGAACGACAGCGTAATGAAAAACTGTTTTTT. Its protein product is CATERQRNEKLFF.

Only a few counts were recorded for this clone. This sequence joins TRBV19 and TRBJ1-5; tentatively, D is TRBD1 (6 bases). This CDR3 contains 14 residues. V was clipped by 4 bases and J by 2 bases, with 9 bases between them. The germline CDR1 and CDR2 sequences are LNHDA and SQIVND (reference sequence). The CDR3 here is CASSTDSGNQPQHF. DNA of the CDR3: TGTGCCAGTAGTACGGACAGCGGCAATCAGCCCCAGCATTTT.

The chain recombines TRBV2 with TRBJ2-2, with D unresolved. Germline CDR1 SNHLY, CDR2 FYNNEI. The CDR3 consists of 14 residues. Trimming removed 2 bases at V and 2 bases at J, with 6 bases between. CDR3 in amino acids: CASSENINTGELFF. The CDR3, as DNA: TGTGCCAGCAGTGAAAACATCAACACCGGGGAGCTGTTTTTT.

This clone occurred a few times. This chain uses TRBV5-4 with TRBJ1-2; no reliable D call. The CDR3 length is 14 residues. Germline V gene lookup returns CDR1 SGHNT and CDR2 YYREEE (reference sequence). The germline V and J ends were trimmed by 0 bases and 2 bases, with 8 bases remaining between them. The CDR3 is CASSLEQRNYGYTF. CDR3 DNA: TGTGCCAGCAGCTTGGAACAGAGAAACTATGGCTACACCTTC.

This chain connects TRBV9 to TRBJ1-2, with D possibly matching TRBD1 (5 bases). Trimming removed 6 bases from V and 7 bases from J, with 22 bases in between. The CDR3 covers 15 residues. Germline values: CDR1 SGDLS, CDR2 YYNGEE. CDR3 coding DNA: TGTGCCAGCACCCTCGCGACAGAACCATTTGGTGGCTACACCTTC. Protein product: CASTLATEPFGGYTF.

This chain links TRBV7-9 with TRBJ2-1; no clear D gene. V lost 0 bases to trimming and J lost 3 bases, with 6 bases between them. This CDR3 has 14 amino acids. CDR1 SEHNR and CDR2 FQNEAQ come from the germline V gene (reference sequence). The CDR3 bases are TGTGCCAGCAGCTTAGCGCAGGTCTACAATGAGCAGTTCTTC. This gives the protein CASSLAQVYNEQFF.

The sample holds one count of this clone. This sequence joins TRBV9 and TRBJ1-2; TRBD1 agrees at 10 bases. Germline CDR1 is SGDLS and CDR2 is YYNGEE. The CDR3 covers 13 residues. V dropped 3 bases and J dropped 8; count of bases not matched to a gene: 4. The CDR3 DNA follows: TGTGCCAGCAGCGGACAGGGGGCGCGGGGCTACACCTTC. This gives the protein CASSGQGARGYTF.

This rearrangement joins TRBV4-3 to TRBJ2-5; 8 positions match TRBD1. Germline trimming cut 0 bases from V and 7 bases from J; bases unmatched to any gene: 7. CDR1 is LGHNA, CDR2 YSLEER, per germline. The CDR3 is made up of 15 amino acids. This CDR3 is CASSQDLNRGATQYF. DNA for the CDR3: TGCGCCAGCAGCCAAGATCTGAACAGGGGGGCGACCCAGTACTTC.

In its sample, this clone was seen once. This chain uses TRBV9 with TRBJ1-1; D unresolved. V was pared by 0 bases and J by 0 bases, with 3 bases between. Per germline, CDR1 SGDLS and CDR2 YYNGEE. The CDR3 is made up of 13 amino acids. The CDR3 sequence: CASSVAVNTEAFF. The DNA for the CDR3 is TGTGCCAGCAGCGTAGCTGTGAACACTGAAGCTTTCTTT.

The genes are TRBV5-1 and TRBJ2-3, with 7 bases matching TRBD2. Trimming cost V 4 bases and J 2 bases; bases outside gene matches: 10. This CDR3 comprises 16 residues. Germline V CDR1 and CDR2: SGHRS, YFSETQ. For the CDR3, the DNA is TGCGCCAGCAGCCAGGTCCCCGGGACTAACACAGATACGCAGTATTTT. Amino acids: CASSQVPGTNTDTQYF.

The rearrangement links TRBV19 to TRBJ1-4, with 9 bases lining up with TRBD1. Germline CDR1 reads LNHDA; CDR2 reads SQIVND (reference sequence). The CDR3 has 17 residues. Germline trimming cut 6 bases from V and 8 bases from J; bases unmatched to any gene: 16. The CDR3 DNA sequence: TGTGCCAGTAGGCCGGGACAGGGATTAAGCATGGACGAAAAACTGTTTTTT. Translation: CASRPGQGLSMDEKLFF.

The chain is built from TRBV7-9 and TRBJ2-6; D is uncertain. Germline values: CDR1 SEHNR, CDR2 FQNEAQ (reference sequence). Between the trimmed V and J ends, which lost 5 bases and 5 bases, there was a span of 7 bases. The CDR3 is 13 amino acids. The CDR3 DNA reads as TGTGCCAGCAGCCCTTACAGGGCCAACGTCCTGACTTTC. This sequence encodes CASSPYRANVLTF.

The chain is built from TRBV10-2 and TRBJ2-2; 11 nucleotides line up with TRBD1. With 6 bases clipped from V and 5 bases from J, the junction kept 2 bases outside the gene matches. The CDR3 sequence is 14 residues long. Germline V CDR1 and CDR2: WSHSY, SAAADI. The CDR3 here is CASRGQGGTGELFF. Here the CDR3 DNA reads TGCGCCAGCAGGGGACAGGGGGGGACCGGGGAGCTGTTTTTT.

The chain carries TRBV7-3 and TRBJ2-2, with 9 bases lining up with TRBD2. The CDR3 is 16 residues long. V lost 0 bases and J lost 1; bases outside the gene matches: 0. CDR1 is SGHTA, CDR2 FQGTGA, per germline. The CDR3 region is CASSLTSGRNTGELFF. In DNA form, the CDR3 reads TGTGCCAGCAGCTTAACTAGCGGGAGGAACACCGGGGAGCTGTTTTTT.

The count of this clone is one. J is TRBJ1-2 and V is TRBV6-5; weak D call: TRBD1 (6 bases). Germline V lookup: CDR1 MNHEY, CDR2 SVGAGI. The CDR3 extends over 15 amino acids. V dropped 7 bases and J dropped 4 bases, with 19 bases sitting between them. CDR3 nucleotides: TGTGCCAGCACTCCTACCTCAGGGGAGATCTATGGCTACACCTTC. Translated, it gives CASTPTSGEIYGYTF.

The rearrangement links TRBV7-2 to TRBJ2-1; weak D call: TRBD1 (5 bases). This CDR3 comprises 13 residues. V lost 2 bases and J lost 4, with 6 bases in between. Germline-derived CDR1 and CDR2 are SGHTA and FQGNSA. This chain's CDR3 is CASSLRGYNEQFF. The CDR3 DNA sequence: TGTGCCAGCAGCTTAAGGGGTTACAATGAGCAGTTCTTC.

This clone was counted only a few times. V and J are TRBV20-1 and TRBJ1-1; D remains unclear. Germline lookup yields CDR1 DFQATT and CDR2 SNEGSKA (reference sequence). The CDR3 sequence is 10 residues long. CDR3 amino acids: CSVGRNEAFF. DNA for the CDR3: TGCAGCGTTGGGAGGAATGAAGCTTTCTTT.

The CDR3 spells CASSLNGGQPQHF. The CDR3 coding sequence is TGTGCCAGCAGCTTAAACGGGGGGCAGCCCCAGCATTTT. The chain uses TRBV7-3 and TRBJ1-5, with D possibly being TRBD1 (5 bases). V dropped 1 base and J dropped 7 bases, with 8 bases sitting between them. CDR1 is SGHTA and CDR2 is FQGTGA in the germline V gene. The CDR3 has 13 residues.

The chain couples TRBV19 to TRBJ1-5; tentative D call: TRBD1 (6 bases). The germline gives CDR1 LNHDA, CDR2 SQIVND (reference sequence). V lost 4 bases to trimming and J lost 2 bases, with 21 bases between them. The CDR3 has 18 amino acids. CDR3 loop: CASSNAPGRDTRNQPQHF. The CDR3 bases are TGTGCCAGTAGTAACGCGCCAGGCCGGGACACCCGCAATCAGCCCCAGCATTTT.

The rearrangement links TRBV7-8 to TRBJ2-1, with D possibly TRBD2 on 6 matching bases. Trimming removed 1 base from V and 2 bases from J, with 12 bases in between. Germline CDR1 SGHVS, CDR2 FQNEAQ. The CDR3 spans 16 residues. The CDR3 coding sequence is TGTGCCAGCAGCTTAGTTATGGGCGGGGCCTACAATGAGCAGTTCTTC. Encoded protein: CASSLVMGGAYNEQFF. Full variable domain (remainder filled in from reference TRBV7-8 and TRBJ2-1): GAGVSQSPRYKVAKRGQDVALRCDPISGHVSLFWYQQALGQGPEFLTYFQNEAQLDKSGLPSDRFFAERPEGSVSTLKIQRTQQEDSAVYLCASSLVMGGAYNEQFFGPGTRLTVL.

This rearrangement joins TRBV7-9 to TRBJ1-4, with TRBD1 identical over 8 bases. The CDR3 is 15 residues long. Per the germline V gene, CDR1 is SEHNR and CDR2 is FQNEAQ (reference sequence). V lost 10 bases, J lost 0 bases, and 7 bases stayed unmatched. The DNA for the CDR3 is TGTGCCACCGCAAGACAGGGGACAACTAATGAAAAACTGTTTTTT. It specifies CATARQGTTNEKLFF.